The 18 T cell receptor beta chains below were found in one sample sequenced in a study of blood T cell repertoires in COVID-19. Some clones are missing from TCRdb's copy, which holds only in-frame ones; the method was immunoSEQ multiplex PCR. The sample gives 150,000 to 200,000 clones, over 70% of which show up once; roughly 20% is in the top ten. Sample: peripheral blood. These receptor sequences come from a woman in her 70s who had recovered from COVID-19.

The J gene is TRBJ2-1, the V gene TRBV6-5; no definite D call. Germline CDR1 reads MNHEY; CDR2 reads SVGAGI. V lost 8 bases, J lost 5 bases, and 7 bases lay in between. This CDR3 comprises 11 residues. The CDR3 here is CASWRNNEQFF. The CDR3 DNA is TGTGCCAGCTGGCGGAACAATGAGCAGTTCTTC.

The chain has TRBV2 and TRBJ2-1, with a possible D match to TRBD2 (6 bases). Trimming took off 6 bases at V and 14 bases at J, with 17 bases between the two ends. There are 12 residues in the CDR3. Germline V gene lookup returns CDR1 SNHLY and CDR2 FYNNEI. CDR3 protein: CASSYWSSGEFF. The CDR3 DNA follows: TGTGCCAGCAGCTACTGGAGTAGCGGAGAGTTCTTC.

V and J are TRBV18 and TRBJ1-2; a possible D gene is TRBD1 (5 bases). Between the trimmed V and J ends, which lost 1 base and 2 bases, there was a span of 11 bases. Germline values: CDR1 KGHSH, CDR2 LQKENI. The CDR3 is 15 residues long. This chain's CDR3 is CASSPQQGQNYGYTF. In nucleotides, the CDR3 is TGTGCCAGCTCACCACAGCAGGGCCAAAACTATGGCTACACCTTC. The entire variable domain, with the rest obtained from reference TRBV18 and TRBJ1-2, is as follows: NAGVMQNPRHLVRRRGQEARLRCSPMKGHSHVYWYRQLPEEGLKFMVYLQKENIIDESGMPKERFSAEFPKEGPSILRIQQVVRGDSAAYFCASSPQQGQNYGYTFGSGTRLTVV.

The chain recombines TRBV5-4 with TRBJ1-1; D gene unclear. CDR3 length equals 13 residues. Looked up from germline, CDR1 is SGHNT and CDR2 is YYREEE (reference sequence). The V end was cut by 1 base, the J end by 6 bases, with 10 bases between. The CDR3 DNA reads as TGTGCCAGCAGCTTGCGGGGTCGGGCTGAAGCTTTCTTT. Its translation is CASSLRGRAEAFF.

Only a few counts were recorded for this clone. Here the CDR3 DNA reads TGCGCCAGCAGTGAGAGGGACAGAAGCTATAATTCACCCCTCCACTTT. Amino acid sequence: CASSERDRSYNSPLHF. The genes are TRBV10-1 and TRBJ1-6; 7 bases are a match to TRBD1. Germline CDR1 and CDR2: WNHNN and SYGVQD (reference sequence). With 2 bases clipped from V and 3 bases from J, the junction kept 4 bases outside the gene matches. The length of the CDR3 is 16 residues.

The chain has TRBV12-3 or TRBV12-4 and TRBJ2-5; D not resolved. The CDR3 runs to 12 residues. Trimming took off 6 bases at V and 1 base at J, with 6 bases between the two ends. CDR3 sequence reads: CASSPTQETQYF. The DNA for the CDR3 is TGTGCCAGCAGCCCTACCCAAGAGACCCAGTACTTC.

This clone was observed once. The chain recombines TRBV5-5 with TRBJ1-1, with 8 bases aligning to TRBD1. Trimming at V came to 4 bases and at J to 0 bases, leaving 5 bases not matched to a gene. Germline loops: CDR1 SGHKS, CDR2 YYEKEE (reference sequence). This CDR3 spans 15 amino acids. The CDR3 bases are TGTGCCAGCAGCCCCAGGACAGGGATGAACACTGAAGCTTTCTTT. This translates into CASSPRTGMNTEAFF.

The CDR3: CSVEEASGRSTDTQYF. The CDR3 nucleotides read TGCAGCGTTGAAGAGGCTAGCGGGAGAAGCACAGATACGCAGTATTTT. This chain links TRBV29-1 with TRBJ2-3; the match to TRBD2 covers 10 bases. V was clipped by 0 bases and J by 0 bases; unmatched bases: 3. The CDR3 covers 16 residues. Germline values: CDR1 SQVTM, CDR2 ANQGSEA.

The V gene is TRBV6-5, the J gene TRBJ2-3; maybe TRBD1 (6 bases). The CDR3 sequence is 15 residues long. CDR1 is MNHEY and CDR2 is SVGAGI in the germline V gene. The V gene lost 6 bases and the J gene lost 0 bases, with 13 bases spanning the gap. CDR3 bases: TGTGCCAGCAGCCTACAGGGCCCGAGCACAGATACGCAGTATTTT. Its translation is CASSLQGPSTDTQYF.

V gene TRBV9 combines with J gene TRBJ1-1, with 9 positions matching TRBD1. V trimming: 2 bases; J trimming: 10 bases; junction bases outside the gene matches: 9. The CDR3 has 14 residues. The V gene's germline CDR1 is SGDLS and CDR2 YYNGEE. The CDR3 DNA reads TGTGCCAGCAGCGTTTCACAGGGGGCCTTGGCAGCTTTCTTT. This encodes CASSVSQGALAAFF.

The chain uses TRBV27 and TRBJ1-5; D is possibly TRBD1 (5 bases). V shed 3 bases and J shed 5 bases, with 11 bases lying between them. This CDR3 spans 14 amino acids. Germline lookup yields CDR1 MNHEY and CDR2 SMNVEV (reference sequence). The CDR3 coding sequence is TGTGCCAGCAGTTTGTGGGGGAGGGATCAGCCCCAGCATTTT. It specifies CASSLWGRDQPQHF.

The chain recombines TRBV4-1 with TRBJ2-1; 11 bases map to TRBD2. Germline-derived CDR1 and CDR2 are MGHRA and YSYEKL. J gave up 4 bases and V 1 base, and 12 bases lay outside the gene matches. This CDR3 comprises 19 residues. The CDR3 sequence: CASSQGVSGRAWGYNEQFF. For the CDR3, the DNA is TGCGCCAGCAGCCAAGGGGTTAGCGGGAGGGCCTGGGGATACAATGAGCAGTTCTTC.

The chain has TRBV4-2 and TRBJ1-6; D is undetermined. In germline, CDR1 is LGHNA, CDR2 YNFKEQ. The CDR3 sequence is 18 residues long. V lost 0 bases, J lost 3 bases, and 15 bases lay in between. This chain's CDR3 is CASSQDAPGRDYNSPLHF. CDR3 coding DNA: TGTGCCAGCAGCCAAGATGCCCCTGGACGGGACTATAATTCACCCCTCCACTTT.

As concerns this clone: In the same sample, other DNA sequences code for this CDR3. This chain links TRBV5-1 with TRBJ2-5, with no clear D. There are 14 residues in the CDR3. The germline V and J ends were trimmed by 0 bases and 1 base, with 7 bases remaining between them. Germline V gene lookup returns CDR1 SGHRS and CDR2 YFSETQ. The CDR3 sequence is CASSLVAAQETQYF. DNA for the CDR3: TGCGCCAGCAGCTTGGTGGCTGCCCAAGAGACCCAGTACTTC. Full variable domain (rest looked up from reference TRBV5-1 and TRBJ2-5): KAGVTQTPRYLIKTRGQQVTLSCSPISGHRSVSWYQQTPGQGLQFLFEYFSETQRNKGNFPGRFSGRQFSNSRSEMNVSTLELGDSALYLCASSLVAAQETQYFGPGTRLLVL.

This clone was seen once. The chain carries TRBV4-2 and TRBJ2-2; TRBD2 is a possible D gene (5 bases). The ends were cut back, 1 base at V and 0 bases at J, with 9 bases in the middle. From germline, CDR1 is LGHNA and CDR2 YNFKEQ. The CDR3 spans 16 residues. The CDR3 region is CASSQGGQANTGELFF. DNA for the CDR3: TGTGCCAGCAGCCAAGGAGGGCAGGCGAACACCGGGGAGCTGTTTTTT.

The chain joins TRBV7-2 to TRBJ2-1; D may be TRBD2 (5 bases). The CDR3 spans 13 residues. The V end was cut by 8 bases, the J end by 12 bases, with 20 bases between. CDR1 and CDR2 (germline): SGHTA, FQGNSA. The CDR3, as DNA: TGTGCCAGCCGGCCCGGGCGCCCCGGGGTGCAGTTCTTC. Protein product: CASRPGRPGVQFF.

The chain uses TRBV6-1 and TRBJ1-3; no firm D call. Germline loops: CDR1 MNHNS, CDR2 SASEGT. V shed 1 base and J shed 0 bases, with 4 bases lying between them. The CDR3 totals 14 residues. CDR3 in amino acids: CASSEGHSGNTIYF. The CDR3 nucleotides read TGTGCCAGCAGTGAAGGGCACTCTGGAAACACCATATATTTT.

CDR3 sequence: CASSPGYEQYF. CDR3 nucleotides: TGTGCCAGCAGCCCAGGGTACGAGCAGTACTTC. The gene calls are TRBV7-9 and TRBJ2-7; a possible D gene is TRBD1 (5 bases). Trimming took off 5 bases at V and 4 bases at J, with 6 bases between the two ends. CDR3 length equals 11 residues. Germline loops: CDR1 SEHNR, CDR2 FQNEAQ (reference sequence). The full variable domain, rest sourced from reference TRBV7-9 and TRBJ2-7, is DTGVSQNPRHKITKRGQNVTFRCDPISEHNRLYWYRQTLGQGPEFLTYFQNEAQLEKSRLLSDRFSAERPKGSFSTLEIQRTEQGDSAMYLCASSPGYEQYFGPGTRLTVT.